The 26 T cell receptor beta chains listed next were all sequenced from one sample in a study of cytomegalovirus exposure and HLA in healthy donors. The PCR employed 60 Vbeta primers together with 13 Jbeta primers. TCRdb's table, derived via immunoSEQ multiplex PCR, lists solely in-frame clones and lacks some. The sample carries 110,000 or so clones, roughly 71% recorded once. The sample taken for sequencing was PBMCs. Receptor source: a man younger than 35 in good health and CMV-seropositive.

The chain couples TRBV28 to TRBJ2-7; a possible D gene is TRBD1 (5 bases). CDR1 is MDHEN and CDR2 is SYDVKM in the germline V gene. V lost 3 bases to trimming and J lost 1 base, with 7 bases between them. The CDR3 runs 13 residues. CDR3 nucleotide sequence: TGTGCCAGCAGTTTTAGGGGTTCCTACGAGCAGTACGTC. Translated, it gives CASSFRGSYEQYV.

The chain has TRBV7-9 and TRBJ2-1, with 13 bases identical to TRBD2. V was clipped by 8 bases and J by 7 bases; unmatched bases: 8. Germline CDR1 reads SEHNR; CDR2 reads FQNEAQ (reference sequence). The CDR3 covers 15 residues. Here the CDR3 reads CASEITGLAGNEQFF. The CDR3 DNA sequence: TGTGCCAGCGAGATAACGGGACTAGCGGGGAATGAGCAGTTCTTC.

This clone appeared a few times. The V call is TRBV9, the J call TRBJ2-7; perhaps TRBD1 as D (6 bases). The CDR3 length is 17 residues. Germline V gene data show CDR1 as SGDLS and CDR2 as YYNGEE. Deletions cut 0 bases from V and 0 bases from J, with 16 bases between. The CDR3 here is CASSVVTGTPCSYEQYV. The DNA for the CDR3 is TGTGCCAGCAGCGTAGTGACTGGGACACCTTGCTCCTACGAGCAGTACGTC.

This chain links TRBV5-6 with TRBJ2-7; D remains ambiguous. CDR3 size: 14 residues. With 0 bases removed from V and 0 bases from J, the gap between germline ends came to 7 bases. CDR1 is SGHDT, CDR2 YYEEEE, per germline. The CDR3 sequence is CASSLAGDSYEQYF. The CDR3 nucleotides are TGTGCCAGCAGCTTGGCAGGTGACTCCTACGAGCAGTACTTC.

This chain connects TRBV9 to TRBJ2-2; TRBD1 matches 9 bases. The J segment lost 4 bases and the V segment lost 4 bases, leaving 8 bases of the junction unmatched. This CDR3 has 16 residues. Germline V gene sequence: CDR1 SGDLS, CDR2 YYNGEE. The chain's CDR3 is CASSPRTGAPTGELFF. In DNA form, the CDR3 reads TGTGCCAGCAGCCCCCGGACAGGGGCTCCCACCGGGGAGCTGTTTTTT.

DNA of the CDR3: TGTGCCAGCAGCTTGGTAGGTCAGGGGATCTACAATGAGCAGTTCTTC. Protein: CASSLVGQGIYNEQFF. This chain connects TRBV5-6 to TRBJ2-1, with a possible D match to TRBD1 (6 bases). Trimming cost V 0 bases and J 3 bases, with 13 bases left between them. This CDR3 is 16 amino acids long. Germline-derived CDR1 and CDR2 are SGHDT and YYEEEE. The variable domain in full, completed from reference TRBV5-6 and TRBJ2-1, reads DAGVTQSPTHLIKTRGQQVTLRCSPKSGHDTVSWYQQALGQGPQFIFQYYEEEERQRGNFPDRFSGHQFPNYSSELNVNALLLGDSALYLCASSLVGQGIYNEQFFGPGTRLTVL.

The CDR3 here is CASSWGGDYEQYF. The CDR3 coding sequence is TGTGCCAGCAGTTGGGGGGGGGACTACGAGCAGTACTTC. The chain recombines TRBV27 with TRBJ2-7; TRBD2 agrees at 7 bases. The germline CDR1 and CDR2 sequences are MNHEY and SMNVEV (reference sequence). This CDR3 spans 13 amino acids. The V and J ends lost 4 bases and 3 bases, in that order; junction bases with no gene match: 3.

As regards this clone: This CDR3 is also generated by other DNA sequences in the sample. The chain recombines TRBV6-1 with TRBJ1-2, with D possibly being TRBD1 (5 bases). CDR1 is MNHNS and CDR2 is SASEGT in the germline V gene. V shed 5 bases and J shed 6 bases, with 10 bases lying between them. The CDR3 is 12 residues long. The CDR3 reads CASSFGGDGYTF. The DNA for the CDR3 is TGTGCCAGCAGTTTTGGGGGGGATGGCTACACCTTC.

The chain's CDR3 is CASSRTGALQETQYF. The CDR3 nucleotides read TGTGCCAGCAGCCGTACAGGGGCCCTCCAAGAGACCCAGTACTTC. The V gene is TRBV5-4, the J gene TRBJ2-5; TRBD1 matches 7 bases. The germline V gene encodes CDR1 SGHNT and CDR2 YYREEE (reference sequence). This CDR3 spans 15 amino acids. V lost 4 bases to trimming and J lost 1 base; unmatched junction nucleotides: 7.

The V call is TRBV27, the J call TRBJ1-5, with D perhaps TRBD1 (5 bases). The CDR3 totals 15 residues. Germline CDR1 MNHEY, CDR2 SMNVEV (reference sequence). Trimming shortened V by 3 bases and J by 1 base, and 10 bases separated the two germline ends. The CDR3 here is CASSFRGVSNQPQHF. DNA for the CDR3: TGTGCCAGCAGTTTCCGGGGGGTGAGCAATCAGCCCCAGCATTTT.

CDR3 DNA: TGTGCCAGCAGTGAATGGAGGGGCGGCGGAAAACTGTTTTTT. Protein sequence: CASSEWRGGGKLFF. The genes are TRBV6-1 and TRBJ1-4; perhaps TRBD1 as D (5 bases). The V and J ends lost 2 bases and 10 bases respectively, with 14 bases between them. This CDR3 is built from 14 residues. Germline values: CDR1 MNHNS, CDR2 SASEGT.

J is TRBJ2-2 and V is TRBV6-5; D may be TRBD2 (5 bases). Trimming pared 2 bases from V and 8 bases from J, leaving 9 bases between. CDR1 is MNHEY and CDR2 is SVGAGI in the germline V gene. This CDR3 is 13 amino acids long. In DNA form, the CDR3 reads TGTGCCAGCAGTTACCCGGGGATGGGGGAGCTGTTTTTT. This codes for CASSYPGMGELFF.

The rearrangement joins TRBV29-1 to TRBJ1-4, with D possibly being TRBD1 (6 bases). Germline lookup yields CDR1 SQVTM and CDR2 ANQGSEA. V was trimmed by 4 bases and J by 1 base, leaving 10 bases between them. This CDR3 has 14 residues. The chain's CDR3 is CSVGLGGTNEKLFF. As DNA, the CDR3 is TGCAGCGTTGGATTAGGGGGAACTAATGAAAAACTGTTTTTT.

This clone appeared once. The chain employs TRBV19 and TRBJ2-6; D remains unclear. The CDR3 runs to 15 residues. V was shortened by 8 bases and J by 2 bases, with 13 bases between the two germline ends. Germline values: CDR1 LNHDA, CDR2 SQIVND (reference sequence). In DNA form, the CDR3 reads TGTGCCAGTTCTGAGGATGGTGCTGGGGCCAACGTCCTGACTTTC. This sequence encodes CASSEDGAGANVLTF.

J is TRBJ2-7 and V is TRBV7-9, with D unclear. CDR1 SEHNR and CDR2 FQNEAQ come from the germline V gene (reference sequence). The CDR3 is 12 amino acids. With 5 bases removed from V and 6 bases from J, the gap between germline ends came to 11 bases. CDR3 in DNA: TGTGCCAGCAGCGAGACGAGAGGCGAGCAGTACGTC. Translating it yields CASSETRGEQYV.

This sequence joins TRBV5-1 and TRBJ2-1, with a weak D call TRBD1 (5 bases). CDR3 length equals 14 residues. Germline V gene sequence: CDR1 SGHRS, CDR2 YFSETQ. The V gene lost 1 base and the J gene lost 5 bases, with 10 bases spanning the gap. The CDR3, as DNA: TGCGCCAGCAGCTTGATGGGGCCCAACAATGAGCAGTTCTTC. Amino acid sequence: CASSLMGPNNEQFF.

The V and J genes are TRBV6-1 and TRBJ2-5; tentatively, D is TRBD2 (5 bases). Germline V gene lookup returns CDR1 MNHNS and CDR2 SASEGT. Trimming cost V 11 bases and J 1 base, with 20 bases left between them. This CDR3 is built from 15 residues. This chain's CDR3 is CAQFDGVLSQETQYF. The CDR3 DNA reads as TGTGCCCAATTTGACGGGGTTTTATCCCAAGAGACCCAGTACTTC.

CDR3 coding DNA: TGTGCCACCAGCAGTTTTTTACGGGAGAGCCTAGGTGAAAAACTGTTTTTT. Translated: CATSSFLRESLGEKLFF. J is TRBJ1-4 and V is TRBV15; D remains ambiguous. CDR3 size: 17 residues. Germline V CDR1 and CDR2: LNHNV, YYDKDF (reference sequence). Trimming took off 3 bases at V and 7 bases at J, with 21 bases between the two ends.

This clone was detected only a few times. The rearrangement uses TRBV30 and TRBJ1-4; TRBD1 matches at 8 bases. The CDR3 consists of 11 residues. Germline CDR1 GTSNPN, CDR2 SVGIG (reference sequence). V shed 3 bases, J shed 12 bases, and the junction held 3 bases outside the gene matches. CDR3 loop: CAWSPQGELFF. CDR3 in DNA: TGTGCCTGGAGCCCACAGGGGGAACTGTTTTTT.

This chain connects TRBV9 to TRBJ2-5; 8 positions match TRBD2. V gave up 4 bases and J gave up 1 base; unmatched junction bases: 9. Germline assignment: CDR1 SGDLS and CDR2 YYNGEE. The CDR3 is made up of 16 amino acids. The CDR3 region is CASSSGGGRSQETQYF. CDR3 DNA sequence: TGTGCCAGCAGCTCCGGGGGGGGACGAAGCCAAGAGACCCAGTACTTC.

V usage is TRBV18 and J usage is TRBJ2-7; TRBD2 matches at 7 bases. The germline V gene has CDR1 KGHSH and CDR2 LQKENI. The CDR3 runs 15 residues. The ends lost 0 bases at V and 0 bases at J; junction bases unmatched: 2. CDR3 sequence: CASSPPREASYEQYF. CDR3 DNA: TGTGCCAGCTCACCACCTCGGGAGGCCTCCTACGAGCAGTACTTC.

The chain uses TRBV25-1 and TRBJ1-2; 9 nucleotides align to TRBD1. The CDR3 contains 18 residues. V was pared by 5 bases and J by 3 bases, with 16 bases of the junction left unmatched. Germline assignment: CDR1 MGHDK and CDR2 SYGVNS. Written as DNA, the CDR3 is TGTGCCAGCAGTTTAGGGCCCCGACAGGGGGTCGGCTACTATGGCTACACCTTC. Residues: CASSLGPRQGVGYYGYTF.

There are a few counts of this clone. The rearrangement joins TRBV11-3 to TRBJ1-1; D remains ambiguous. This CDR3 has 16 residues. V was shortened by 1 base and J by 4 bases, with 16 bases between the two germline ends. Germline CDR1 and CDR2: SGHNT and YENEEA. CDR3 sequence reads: CASSLGSWARSTEAFF. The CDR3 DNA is TGTGCCAGCAGCTTAGGGTCGTGGGCTCGATCCACTGAAGCTTTCTTT. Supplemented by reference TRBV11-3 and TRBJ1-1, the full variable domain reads EAGVVQSPRYKIIEKKQPVAFWCNPISGHNTLYWYLQNLGQGPELLIRYENEEAVDDSQLPKDRFSAERLKGVDSTLKIQPAELGDSAVYLCASSLGSWARSTEAFFGQGTRLTVV.

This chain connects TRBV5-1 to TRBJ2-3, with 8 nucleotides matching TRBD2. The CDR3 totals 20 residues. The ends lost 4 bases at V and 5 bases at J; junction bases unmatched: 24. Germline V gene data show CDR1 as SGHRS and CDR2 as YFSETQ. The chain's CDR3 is CASSLDGFSGGSPHRDTQYF. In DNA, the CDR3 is TGCGCCAGCAGCCTGGACGGGTTCAGCGGGGGTTCCCCCCACAGAGATACGCAGTATTTT.

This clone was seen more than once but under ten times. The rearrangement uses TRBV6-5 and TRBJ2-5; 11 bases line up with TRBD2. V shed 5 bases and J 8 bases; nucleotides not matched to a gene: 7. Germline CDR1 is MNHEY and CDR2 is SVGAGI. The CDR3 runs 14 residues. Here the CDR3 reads CASSPLAGGGTQYF. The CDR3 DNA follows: TGTGCCAGCAGTCCTCTAGCGGGGGGCGGAACCCAGTACTTC.

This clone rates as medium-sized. CDR3 nucleotides: TGTGCCAGCAGTGATCAAACAGGGGCAGATACGCAGTATTTT. Translated: CASSDQTGADTQYF. V gene TRBV6-1 combines with J gene TRBJ2-3; 7 nucleotides agree with TRBD1. The trim removed 3 bases at V and 4 bases at J, leaving 4 bases unmatched. Per the germline V gene, CDR1 is MNHNS and CDR2 is SASEGT. The CDR3 is made up of 14 amino acids.